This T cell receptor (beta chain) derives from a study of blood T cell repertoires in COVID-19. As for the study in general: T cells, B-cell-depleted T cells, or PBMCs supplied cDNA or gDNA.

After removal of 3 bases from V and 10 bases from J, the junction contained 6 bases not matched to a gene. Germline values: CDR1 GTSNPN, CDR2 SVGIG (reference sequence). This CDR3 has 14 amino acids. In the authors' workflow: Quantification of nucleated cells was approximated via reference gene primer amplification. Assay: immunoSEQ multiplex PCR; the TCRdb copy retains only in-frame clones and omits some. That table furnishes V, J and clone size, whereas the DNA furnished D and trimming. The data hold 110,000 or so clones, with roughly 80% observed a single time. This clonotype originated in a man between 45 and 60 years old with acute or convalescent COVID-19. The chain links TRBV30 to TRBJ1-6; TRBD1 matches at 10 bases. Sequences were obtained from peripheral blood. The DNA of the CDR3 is TGTGCCTGGAGCACGGGACAGGGGAACTCACCCCTCCACTTT. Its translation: CAWSTGQGNSPLHF.